These 24 T cell receptor beta chains were all obtained from the same sample, sequenced in a study of blood T cell repertoires in COVID-19 (dated by TCRdb to between 2020 and 2021). Libraries were made using the immunoSEQ multiplex PCR assay. TCRdb took over this immuneACCESS table, retaining in-frame rearrangements with V and J assigned. Such tables are incomplete; in checked studies, under half of the missing clones stem from an unresolved V gene, and the remainder is unexplained. This sample has some 45,000 clones in its table, and approximately 93% of those were observed once. Over 0.95% of the sample is held by the ten biggest clonotypes. The specimen was peripheral blood. The receptors were sampled from a man aged 60-69 years with COVID-19, enrolled during active disease.

A single count supports this clone. The gene calls are TRBV3-1 (or the pseudogene TRBV3-2) and TRBJ2-4; D may be TRBD2 (6 bases). CDR3 length: 17 residues. V dropped 4 bases and J dropped 7 bases, with 23 bases sitting between them. Germline V gene data show CDR1 as LGHDT and CDR2 as YNNKEL (reference sequence). The CDR3 is CASSPEMKGLARNIQYF. The CDR3 DNA reads TGTGCCAGCAGCCCCGAAATGAAGGGGCTAGCGAGGAACATTCAGTACTTC.

The J gene is TRBJ1-1, the V gene TRBV7-2; a weak D match, TRBD1 (6 bases). The CDR3 sequence is 14 residues long. The germline gives CDR1 SGHTA, CDR2 FQGNSA. The V and J ends lost 5 bases and 8 bases respectively, with 18 bases between them. The DNA for the CDR3 is TGTGCCAGCAGCGCTAGGCACGCAGGGGAGGAAGCTTTCTTT. Its protein product is CASSARHAGEEAFF.

This chain links TRBV14 with TRBJ2-1; D gene unclear. V gave up 1 base and J gave up 7 bases, with 8 bases separating them. The CDR3 consists of 13 residues. Germline CDR1 SGHDN, CDR2 FVKESK. The CDR3 is CASSQVEWNEQFF. Written as DNA, the CDR3 is TGTGCCAGCAGCCAAGTAGAGTGGAATGAGCAGTTCTTC. The full variable domain, rest sourced from reference TRBV14 and TRBJ2-1, is EAGVTQFPSHSVIEKGQTVTLRCDPISGHDNLYWYRRVMGKEIKFLLHFVKESKQDESGMPNNRFLAERTGGTYSTLKVQPAELEDSGVYFCASSQVEWNEQFFGPGTRLTVL.

The CDR3 nucleotides are TGTGCCAGCAGTCCAGGGACAGCGGCGAACACCGGGGAGCTGTTTTTT. As protein: CASSPGTAANTGELFF. The chain joins TRBV28 to TRBJ2-2; 7 bases map to TRBD1. The CDR3 loop spans 16 amino acids. Trimming removed 5 bases from V and 0 bases from J; junction bases left unmatched: 6. Germline lookup yields CDR1 MDHEN and CDR2 SYDVKM.

The sample holds one count of this clone. V is TRBV15 and J is TRBJ2-1; tentative D call: TRBD2 (5 bases). V was cut by 5 bases and J by 5 bases, with 19 bases left in between. The length of the CDR3 is 16 residues. Germline values: CDR1 LNHNV, CDR2 YYDKDF (reference sequence). CDR3 amino acids: CATSSTTEGIHNEQFF. CDR3 in DNA: TGTGCCACCAGCTCCACGACCGAGGGAATTCACAATGAGCAGTTCTTC.

CDR3 bases: TGTGCCAGCAGCTTAAGGCCCCCTACTAGCGGGAGGGCCGGGCAAGACATTCAGTACTTC. This translates into CASSLRPPTSGRAGQDIQYF. The chain combines TRBV7-3 with TRBJ2-4; 13 positions match TRBD2. The CDR3 runs to 20 residues. Germline trimming cut 1 base from V and 8 bases from J; bases unmatched to any gene: 17. The germline V gene has CDR1 SGHTA and CDR2 FQGTGA. The complete variable domain, with remaining parts taken from reference TRBV7-3 and TRBJ2-4, reads GAGVSQTPSNKVTEKGKYVELRCDPISGHTALYWYRQSLGQGPEFLIYFQGTGAADDSGLPNDRFFAVRPEGSVSTLKIQRTERGDSAVYLCASSLRPPTSGRAGQDIQYFGAGTRLSVL.

This chain joins TRBV28 and TRBJ1-5; 7 nucleotides match TRBD1. V trimming: 8 bases; J trimming: 4 bases; junction bases outside the gene matches: 17. From germline, CDR1 is MDHEN and CDR2 SYDVKM. The CDR3 has 17 residues. The CDR3 sequence is CASRFDREYRRNQPQHF. CDR3 bases: TGTGCCAGCCGATTCGACAGGGAGTATCGGAGAAATCAGCCCCAGCATTTT.

The chain is built from TRBV4-3 and TRBJ1-1; D gene uncertain. CDR1 and CDR2 from the germline V gene are LGHNA and YSLEER. The CDR3 is 15 amino acids. Trimming removed 0 bases at V and 0 bases at J, with 8 bases between. This CDR3 is CASSQEWGVNTEAFF. CDR3 in DNA: TGCGCCAGCAGCCAAGAGTGGGGAGTGAACACTGAAGCTTTCTTT.

The rearrangement joins TRBV11-2 to TRBJ2-3; the match to TRBD2 covers 9 bases. Germline V lookup: CDR1 SGHAT, CDR2 FQNNGV. This CDR3 is 16 amino acids long. The V gene end was trimmed by 1 base and the J gene end by 1 base; junction bases not matched to a gene: 3. The CDR3 region has the DNA TGTGCCAGCAGCTTAGCGGGCGGGAGGGGCACAGATACGCAGTATTTT. This translates into CASSLAGGRGTDTQYF. The complete variable domain, with remaining parts taken from reference TRBV11-2 and TRBJ2-3, reads EAGVAQSPRYKIIEKRQSVAFWCNPISGHATLYWYQQILGQGPKLLIQFQNNGVVDDSQLPKDRFSAERLKGVDSTLKIQPAKLEDSAVYLCASSLAGGRGTDTQYFGPGTRLTVL.

V is TRBV19 and J is TRBJ2-3, with D possibly TRBD1 on 5 matching bases. The V and J ends lost 6 bases and 0 bases respectively, with 19 bases between them. Germline loops: CDR1 LNHDA, CDR2 SQIVND (reference sequence). This CDR3 region has 17 residues. CDR3 residues: CASSAALQVSSTDTQYF. The CDR3 DNA reads TGTGCCAGTAGCGCGGCCTTACAGGTCTCTAGCACAGATACGCAGTATTTT.

V and J are TRBV28 and TRBJ2-7; D might be TRBD2 (6 bases). Trimming stripped 6 bases from V and 3 bases from J, with 18 bases between. Germline V gives CDR1 MDHEN, CDR2 SYDVKM. The CDR3 covers 15 residues. CDR3 loop: CASRTTKEGVYEQYF. CDR3 nucleotide sequence: TGTGCCAGCAGGACTACGAAGGAGGGCGTCTACGAGCAGTACTTC. The whole variable domain, filled in from reference TRBV28 and TRBJ2-7, reads DVKVTQSSRYLVKRTGEKVFLECVQDMDHENMFWYRQDPGLGLRLIYFSYDVKMKEKGDIPEGYSVSREKKERFSLILESASTNQTSMYLCASRTTKEGVYEQYFGPGTRLTVT.

V gene TRBV7-3 combines with J gene TRBJ2-2; TRBD2 agrees at 11 bases. The germline V gene encodes CDR1 SGHTA and CDR2 FQGTGA. V shed 6 bases, J shed 7 bases, and the junction held 10 bases outside the gene matches. The CDR3 totals 16 residues. CDR3 in amino acids: CASSTSGRSFGGELFF. Written as DNA, the CDR3 is TGTGCCAGCAGTACTAGCGGGAGATCTTTTGGCGGGGAGCTGTTTTTT.

The chain joins TRBV28 to TRBJ1-1, with 7 bases that match TRBD1. The germline V gene has CDR1 MDHEN and CDR2 SYDVKM. CDR3 length: 15 residues. The ends lost 6 bases at V and 1 base at J; junction bases unmatched: 8. The CDR3 DNA sequence: TGTGCCAGCAGGGTACAGGGGCCTAGGAACACTGAAGCTTTCTTT. Translating gives CASRVQGPRNTEAFF. Full variable domain (rest looked up from reference TRBV28 and TRBJ1-1): DVKVTQSSRYLVKRTGEKVFLECVQDMDHENMFWYRQDPGLGLRLIYFSYDVKMKEKGDIPEGYSVSREKKERFSLILESASTNQTSMYLCASRVQGPRNTEAFFGQGTRLTVV.

The rearrangement links TRBV2 to TRBJ2-3; 14 bases agree with TRBD2. In germline, CDR1 is SNHLY, CDR2 FYNNEI. Germline trimming cut 5 bases from V and 0 bases from J; bases unmatched to any gene: 13. The CDR3 sequence is 20 residues long. CDR3 DNA sequence: TGTGCCAGCAGTCACCCCGGACTAGCGGGGGGCGGCCGAAGCACAGATACGCAGTATTTT. Translating gives CASSHPGLAGGGRSTDTQYF.

The chain couples TRBV28 to TRBJ1-5, with a tentative D call TRBD1 (6 bases). Trimming removed 10 bases at V and 1 base at J, with 17 bases between. CDR1 MDHEN and CDR2 SYDVKM come from the germline V gene. CDR3 length: 15 amino acids. The CDR3 DNA reads as TGTGCCACCTTAAACAGGGATATGAGCAATCAGCCCCAGCATTTT. Translating it yields CATLNRDMSNQPQHF.

This clone is a singleton in its sample. The rearrangement uses TRBV14 and TRBJ1-6, with 8 bases fitting TRBD1. Per germline, CDR1 SGHDN and CDR2 FVKESK. The V gene end was trimmed by 4 bases and the J gene end by 8 bases; junction bases not matched to a gene: 7. The CDR3 sequence is 15 residues long. CDR3 nucleotide sequence: TGTGCCAGCAGCCTGTTTACAGGGGGTGATTCACCCCTCCACTTT. This gives the protein CASSLFTGGDSPLHF.

In regard to this clone: Other DNA sequences in this specimen translate into the identical CDR3. V usage is TRBV5-1 and J usage is TRBJ2-3; tentatively, D is TRBD2 (5 bases). Germline CDR1 reads SGHRS; CDR2 reads YFSETQ. Trimming pared 0 bases from V and 0 bases from J, leaving 5 bases between. The length of the CDR3 is 14 residues. In DNA form, the CDR3 reads TGCGCCAGCAGCTTGGCGGGAAGCACAGATACGCAGTATTTT. It encodes CASSLAGSTDTQYF. The full variable domain, its missing parts supplied by reference TRBV5-1 and TRBJ2-3, is KAGVTQTPRYLIKTRGQQVTLSCSPISGHRSVSWYQQTPGQGLQFLFEYFSETQRNKGNFPGRFSGRQFSNSRSEMNVSTLELGDSALYLCASSLAGSTDTQYFGPGTRLTVL.

The V call is TRBV7-9, the J call TRBJ1-6, with TRBD1 identical over 9 bases. The CDR3 totals 13 residues. The germline V gene encodes CDR1 SEHNR and CDR2 FQNEAQ (reference sequence). V shed 5 bases, J shed 11 bases, and the junction held 4 bases outside the gene matches. DNA of the CDR3: TGTGCCAGCAGCCCGGACAGGGGTACACCCCTCCACTTT. Residues: CASSPDRGTPLHF.

The count of this clone is one. The gene calls are TRBV20-1 and TRBJ1-1, with D uncertain. Germline CDR1 and CDR2: DFQATT and SNEGSKA (reference sequence). Trimming stripped 1 base from V and 4 bases from J, with 4 bases between. There are 11 residues in the CDR3. DNA of the CDR3: TGCAGTGCTAGAGTCCTCACTGAAGCTTTCTTT. Translation: CSARVLTEAFF.

The genes are TRBV21-1 and TRBJ2-2; the table's D gene call, TRBD1, was not cross checked with the DNA. TRBV21-1 is annotated as a pseudogene. The CDR3 is made up of 20 amino acids. The CDR3 loop reads CASSGLEQGAPQFYTGELFF. The CDR3 nucleotides read TGTGCCAGCAGCGGGCTCGAACAGGGGGCGCCCCAGTTTTACACCGGGGAGCTGTTTTTT.

The chain couples TRBV18 to TRBJ2-7, with D tentatively TRBD1 (6 bases). V was cut by 6 bases and J by 3 bases, with 21 bases left in between. The CDR3 extends over 16 amino acids. CDR1 is KGHSH and CDR2 is LQKENI in the germline V gene. The CDR3 reads CASSVLPGQGGYEQYF. The CDR3 nucleotides are TGTGCCAGCTCCGTCCTACCGGGACAAGGGGGCTACGAGCAGTACTTC.

The chain carries TRBV9 and TRBJ2-1; D is possibly TRBD1 (6 bases). V lost 3 bases, J lost 4 bases, and 14 bases lay in between. CDR1 and CDR2 from the germline V gene are SGDLS and YYNGEE. The CDR3 runs 15 residues. The CDR3 is CASSGTGSPYNEQFF. The CDR3 coding sequence is TGTGCCAGCAGCGGTACAGGGTCCCCTTACAATGAGCAGTTCTTC.

The rearrangement joins TRBV6-2 or TRBV6-3 to TRBJ1-1; D not resolved. CDR3 length: 15 residues. Deletions cut 0 bases from V and 5 bases from J, with 13 bases between. In germline, CDR1 is MNHEY, CDR2 SVGEGT. The CDR3 loop reads CASSYSRFRETEAFF. The CDR3 nucleotides read TGTGCCAGCAGTTACTCGAGATTTAGGGAGACTGAAGCTTTCTTT.

This sequence joins TRBV7-3 and TRBJ2-1; D might be TRBD1 (6 bases). The CDR3 length is 15 residues. Between the trimmed V and J ends, which lost 2 bases and 1 base, there was a span of 9 bases. Germline-derived CDR1 and CDR2 are SGHTA and FQGTGA. In nucleotides, the CDR3 is TGTGCCAGCAGCTTAGGGCAGGGGTCCTACAATGAGCAGTTCTTC. Translated, it gives CASSLGQGSYNEQFF.